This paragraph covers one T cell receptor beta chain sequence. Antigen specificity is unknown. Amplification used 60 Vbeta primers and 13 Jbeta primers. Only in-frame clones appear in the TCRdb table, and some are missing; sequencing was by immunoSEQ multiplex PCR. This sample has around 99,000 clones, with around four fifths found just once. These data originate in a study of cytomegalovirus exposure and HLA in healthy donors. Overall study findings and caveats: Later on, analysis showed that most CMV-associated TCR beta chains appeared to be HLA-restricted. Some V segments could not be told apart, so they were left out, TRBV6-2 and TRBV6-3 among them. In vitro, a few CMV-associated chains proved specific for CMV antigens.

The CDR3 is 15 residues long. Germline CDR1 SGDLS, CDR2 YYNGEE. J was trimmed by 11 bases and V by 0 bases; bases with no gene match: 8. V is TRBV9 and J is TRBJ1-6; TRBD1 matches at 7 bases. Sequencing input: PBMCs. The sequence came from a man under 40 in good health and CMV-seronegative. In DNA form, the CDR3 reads TGTGCCAGCAGCGTAGCGGACAGGAGTGGGCCACCCCTCCACTTT. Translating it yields CASSVADRSGPPLHF.